What follows are 4 T cell receptor beta chains derived from one specimen sequenced in a study of blood T cell repertoires in COVID-19. Assay: immunoSEQ multiplex PCR; the TCRdb copy retains only in-frame clones and omits some. The repertoire holds 250,000 to 300,000 clones, with 85% to 90% as singletons. Material: peripheral blood. Source of these receptors: a woman younger than 45 with COVID-19, enrolled during active disease.

The chain uses TRBV5-1 and TRBJ2-5; TRBD2 matches at 7 bases. Germline V gives CDR1 SGHRS, CDR2 YFSETQ. With V trimmed by 1 base and J by 5 bases, 11 bases remained unmatched. This CDR3 contains 16 residues. This CDR3 reads CASSLPSGGVGETQYF. The CDR3 DNA reads TGCGCCAGCAGCTTGCCTAGCGGAGGGGTGGGGGAGACCCAGTACTTC.

This rearrangement joins TRBV19 to TRBJ2-7; D may be TRBD2 (6 bases). CDR3 length: 15 amino acids. V dropped 4 bases and J dropped 0 bases, with 13 bases sitting between them. Per the germline V gene, CDR1 is LNHDA and CDR2 is SQIVND (reference sequence). As DNA, the CDR3 is TGTGCCAGTAGTAGGTCCCCGGGGGTCTCCTACGAGCAGTACTTC. Its protein product is CASSRSPGVSYEQYF.

The chain carries TRBV19 and TRBJ1-4; D gene uncertain. This CDR3 is 14 amino acids long. Germline V CDR1 and CDR2: LNHDA, SQIVND (reference sequence). Trimming left V 10 bases short and J 0 bases short, with 12 bases between. CDR3 nucleotides: TGTGCCACCGGAGGGTTTGCAACTAATGAAAAACTGTTTTTT. Its translation: CATGGFATNEKLFF.

The gene calls are TRBV4-2 and TRBJ2-7; 7 bases line up with TRBD2. CDR3 size: 13 residues. Trimming removed 5 bases from V and 5 bases from J; junction bases left unmatched: 6. Germline lookup yields CDR1 LGHNA and CDR2 YNFKEQ. The CDR3 bases are TGTGCCAGCAGCGAGGCGGGAGCCGACGAGCAGTACTTC. Translation gives CASSEAGADEQYF.